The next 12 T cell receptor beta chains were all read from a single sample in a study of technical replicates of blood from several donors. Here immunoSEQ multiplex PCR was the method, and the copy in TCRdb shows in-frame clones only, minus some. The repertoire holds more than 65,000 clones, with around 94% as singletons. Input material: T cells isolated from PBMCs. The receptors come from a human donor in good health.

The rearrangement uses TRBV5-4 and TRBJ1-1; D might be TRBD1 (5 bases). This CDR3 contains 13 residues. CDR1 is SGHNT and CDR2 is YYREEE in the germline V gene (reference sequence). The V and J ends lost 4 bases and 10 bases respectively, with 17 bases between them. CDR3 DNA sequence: TGTGCCAGCAGCCCCTCCGCAGGGATAGTAGCTTTCTTT. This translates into CASSPSAGIVAFF.

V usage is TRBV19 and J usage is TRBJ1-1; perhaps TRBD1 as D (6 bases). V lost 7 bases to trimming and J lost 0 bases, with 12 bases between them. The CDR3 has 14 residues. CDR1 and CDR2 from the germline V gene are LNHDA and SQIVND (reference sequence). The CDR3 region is CASIGTSLNTEAFF. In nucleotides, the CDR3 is TGTGCCAGTATCGGGACATCTTTGAACACTGAAGCTTTCTTT.

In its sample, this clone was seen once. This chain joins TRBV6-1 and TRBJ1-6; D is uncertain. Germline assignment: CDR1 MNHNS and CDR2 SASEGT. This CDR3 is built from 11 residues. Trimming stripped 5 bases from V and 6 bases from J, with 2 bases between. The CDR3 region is CASSLNSPLHF. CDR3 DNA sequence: TGTGCCAGCAGTCTTAATTCACCCCTCCACTTT.

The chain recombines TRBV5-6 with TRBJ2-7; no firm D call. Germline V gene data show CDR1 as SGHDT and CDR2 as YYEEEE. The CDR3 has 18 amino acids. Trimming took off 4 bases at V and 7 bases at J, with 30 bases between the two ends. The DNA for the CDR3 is TGTGCCAGCAGCCACGAAAGAGGCCTTCTAAGATCGGTAGGTGAGCAGTACTTC. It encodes CASSHERGLLRSVGEQYF.

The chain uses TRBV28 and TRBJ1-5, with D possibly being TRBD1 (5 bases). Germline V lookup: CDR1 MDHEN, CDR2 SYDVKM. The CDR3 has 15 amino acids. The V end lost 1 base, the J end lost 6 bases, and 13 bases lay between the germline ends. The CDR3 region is CASSLLARVGQPQHF. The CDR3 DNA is TGTGCCAGCAGTTTATTGGCCAGGGTAGGTCAGCCCCAGCATTTT.

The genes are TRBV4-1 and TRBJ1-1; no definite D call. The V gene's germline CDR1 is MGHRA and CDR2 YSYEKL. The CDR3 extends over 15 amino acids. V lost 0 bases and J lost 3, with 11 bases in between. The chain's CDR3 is CASSQDRRVDTEAFF. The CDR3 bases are TGCGCCAGCAGCCAAGACCGGAGGGTTGACACTGAAGCTTTCTTT.

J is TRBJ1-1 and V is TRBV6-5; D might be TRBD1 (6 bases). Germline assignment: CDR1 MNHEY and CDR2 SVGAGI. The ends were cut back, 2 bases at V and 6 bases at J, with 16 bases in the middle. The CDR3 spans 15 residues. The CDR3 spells CASSYRGQKRAEAFF. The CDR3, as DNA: TGTGCCAGCAGTTACCGCGGACAGAAAAGGGCTGAAGCTTTCTTT.

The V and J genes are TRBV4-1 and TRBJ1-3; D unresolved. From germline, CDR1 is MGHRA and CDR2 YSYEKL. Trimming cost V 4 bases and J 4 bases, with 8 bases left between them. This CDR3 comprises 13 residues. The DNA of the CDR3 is TGCGCCAGCAGCCCTCTATTGGGAAACACCATATATTTT. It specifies CASSPLLGNTIYF.

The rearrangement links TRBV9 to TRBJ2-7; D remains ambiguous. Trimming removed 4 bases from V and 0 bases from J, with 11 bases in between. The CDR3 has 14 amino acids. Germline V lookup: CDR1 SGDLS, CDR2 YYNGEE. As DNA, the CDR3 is TGTGCCAGCAGCTATCTAGAGAACTCCTACGAGCAGTACTTC. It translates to CASSYLENSYEQYF.

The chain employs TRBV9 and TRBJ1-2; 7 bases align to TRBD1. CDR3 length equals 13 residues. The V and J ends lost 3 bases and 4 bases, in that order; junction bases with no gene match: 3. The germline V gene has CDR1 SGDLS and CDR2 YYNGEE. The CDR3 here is CASSDRGRYGYTF. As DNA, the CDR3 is TGTGCCAGCAGCGACAGGGGACGCTATGGCTACACCTTC.

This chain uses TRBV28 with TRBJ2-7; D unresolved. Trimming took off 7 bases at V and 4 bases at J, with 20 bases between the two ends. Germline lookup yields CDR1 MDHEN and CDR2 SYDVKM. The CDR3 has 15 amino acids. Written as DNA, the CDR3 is TGTGCCAGCAATGTGAGACATAATATCCCGTACGAGCAGTACTTC. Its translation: CASNVRHNIPYEQYF.

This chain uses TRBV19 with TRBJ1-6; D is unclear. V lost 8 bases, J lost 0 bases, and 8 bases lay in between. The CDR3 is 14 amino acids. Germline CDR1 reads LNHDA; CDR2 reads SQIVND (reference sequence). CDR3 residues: CASCESSYNSPLHF. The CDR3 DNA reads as TGTGCCAGTTGTGAGAGCTCCTATAATTCACCCCTCCACTTT.